A single sample is the source of the 10 T cell receptor beta chains below, sequenced in a study of T cells in tuberculosis. Assay: immunoSEQ multiplex PCR; the TCRdb copy retains only in-frame clones and omits some. Among 30,000 to 35,000 clones listed, roughly 95% were seen once. Sample: PBMCs. Every receptor here comes from a donor between 5 and 29 years old with latent tuberculosis or without tuberculosis infection.

On this clone itself: At one end, the junction sequence differs from germline, possibly due to a read error. The chain has TRBV2 and TRBJ1-1; D is ambiguous. From germline, CDR1 is SNHLY and CDR2 FYNNEI. The CDR3 runs 13 residues. CDR3 nucleotides: TGTACCAGCCGTCGTGAGGTAGACACTGAAGCTTTCTTT. It is translated as CTSRREVDTEAFF.

The chain employs TRBV4-1 and TRBJ2-7; 9 bases agree with TRBD2. J lost 4 bases, V lost 1 base, and 5 bases had no gene match. CDR1 and CDR2 (germline): MGHRA, YSYEKL. This CDR3 has 15 amino acids. The CDR3 loop reads CASSQARGGLYEQYF. The CDR3 bases are TGCGCCAGCAGCCAAGCGCGGGGGGGCCTGTACGAGCAGTACTTC.

This sequence joins TRBV7-9 and TRBJ2-1, with 10 bases that match TRBD2. With 4 bases clipped from V and 7 bases from J, the junction kept 10 bases outside the gene matches. This CDR3 is 16 amino acids long. CDR1 SEHNR and CDR2 FQNEAQ come from the germline V gene (reference sequence). This CDR3 is CASSSGGLAGANEQFF. CDR3 nucleotides: TGTGCCAGCAGCTCAGGTGGGCTAGCGGGAGCAAATGAGCAGTTCTTC.

The chain carries TRBV27 and TRBJ2-5; D might be TRBD1 (6 bases). From germline, CDR1 is MNHEY and CDR2 SMNVEV (reference sequence). Trimming pared 3 bases from V and 9 bases from J, leaving 14 bases between. The CDR3 sequence is 13 residues long. CDR3: CASSFQQGRAQYF. The CDR3 DNA follows: TGTGCCAGCAGTTTTCAACAGGGTAGGGCCCAGTACTTC.

The V and J genes are TRBV2 and TRBJ1-5; perhaps TRBD1 as D (6 bases). There are 14 residues in the CDR3. The ends were cut back, 6 bases at V and 6 bases at J, with 15 bases in the middle. CDR1 SNHLY and CDR2 FYNNEI come from the germline V gene. Here the CDR3 reads CASSGDRLLQPQHF. The CDR3 DNA reads as TGTGCCAGCAGCGGAGACAGGCTACTTCAGCCCCAGCATTTT.

The rearrangement links TRBV9 to TRBJ1-1; the D gene is possibly TRBD1 (5 bases). Trimming cost V 0 bases and J 5 bases, with 17 bases left between them. The CDR3 sequence is 16 residues long. The germline V gene has CDR1 SGDLS and CDR2 YYNGEE. For the CDR3, the DNA is TGTGCCAGCAGCGTAGGGACCGGGGGGAGGGAAACTGAAGCTTTCTTT. Amino acid sequence: CASSVGTGGRETEAFF.

The rearrangement joins TRBV19 to TRBJ2-7; TRBD1 aligns across 7 bases. Per the germline V gene, CDR1 is LNHDA and CDR2 is SQIVND (reference sequence). V lost 6 bases, J lost 6 bases, and 5 bases stayed unmatched. The CDR3 loop spans 12 amino acids. For the CDR3, the DNA is TGTGCCAGTAGAGGGGACAGCGCCGAGCAGTACTTC. Translating gives CASRGDSAEQYF.

The chain combines TRBV5-1 with TRBJ1-4; D call uncertain. V gave up 0 bases and J gave up 7 bases, with 13 bases separating them. The CDR3 is made up of 15 amino acids. Germline V gene lookup returns CDR1 SGHRS and CDR2 YFSETQ. The DNA for the CDR3 is TGCGCCAGCAGCTTGGCTCCCGGACTCCCTGAAAAACTGTTTTTT. It specifies CASSLAPGLPEKLFF.

The CDR3 DNA is TGTGCCAGCAGCCTCCGGGTTAGAGAGACCCAGTACTTC. Amino acid sequence: CASSLRVRETQYF. The V call is TRBV7-2, the J call TRBJ2-5; unclear D gene. The CDR3 sequence is 13 residues long. V was cut by 5 bases and J by 4 bases, with 11 bases left in between. Germline CDR1 SGHTA, CDR2 FQGNSA.

The V gene is TRBV2, the J gene TRBJ2-1; 13 nucleotides match TRBD2. J was trimmed by 4 bases and V by 8 bases; bases with no gene match: 5. In germline, CDR1 is SNHLY, CDR2 FYNNEI. The CDR3 is 15 residues long. CDR3 coding DNA: TGTGCCAGCTTACAGACTAGCGGGGGGTACAATGAGCAGTTCTTC. This sequence encodes CASLQTSGGYNEQFF.